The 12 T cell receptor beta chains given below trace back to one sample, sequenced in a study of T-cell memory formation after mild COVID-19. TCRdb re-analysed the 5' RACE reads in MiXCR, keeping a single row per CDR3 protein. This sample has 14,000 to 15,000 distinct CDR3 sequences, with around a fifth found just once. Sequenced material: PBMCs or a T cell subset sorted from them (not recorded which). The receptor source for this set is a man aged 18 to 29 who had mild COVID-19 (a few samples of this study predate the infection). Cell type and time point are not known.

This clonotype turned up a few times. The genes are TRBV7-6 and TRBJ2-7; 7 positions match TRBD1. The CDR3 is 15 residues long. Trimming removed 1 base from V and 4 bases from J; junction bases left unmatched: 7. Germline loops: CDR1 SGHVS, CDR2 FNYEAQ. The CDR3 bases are TGTGCCAGCAGCTTAGAGCAGGGGGTGAGGTACGAGCAGTACTTC. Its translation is CASSLEQGVRYEQYF.

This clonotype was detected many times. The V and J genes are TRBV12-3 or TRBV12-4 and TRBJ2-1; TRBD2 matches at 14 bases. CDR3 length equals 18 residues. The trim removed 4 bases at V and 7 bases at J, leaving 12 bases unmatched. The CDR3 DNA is TGTGCCAGCAGTTCACGACTAGCGGGGGGGCCGACCGGGAATGAGCAGTTCTTC. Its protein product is CASSSRLAGGPTGNEQFF.

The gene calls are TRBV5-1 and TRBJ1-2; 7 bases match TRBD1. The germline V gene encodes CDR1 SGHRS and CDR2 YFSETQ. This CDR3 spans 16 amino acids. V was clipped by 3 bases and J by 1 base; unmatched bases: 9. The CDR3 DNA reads TGCGCCAGCAGCTCTACCGACAGGGCTTTTAACTATGGCTACACCTTC. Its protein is CASSSTDRAFNYGYTF.

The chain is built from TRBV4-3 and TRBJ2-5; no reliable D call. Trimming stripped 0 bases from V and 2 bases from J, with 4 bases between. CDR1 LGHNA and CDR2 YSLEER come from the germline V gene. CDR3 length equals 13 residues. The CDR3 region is CASSQELQETQYF. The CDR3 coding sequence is TGCGCCAGCAGCCAAGAGTTGCAAGAGACCCAGTACTTC.

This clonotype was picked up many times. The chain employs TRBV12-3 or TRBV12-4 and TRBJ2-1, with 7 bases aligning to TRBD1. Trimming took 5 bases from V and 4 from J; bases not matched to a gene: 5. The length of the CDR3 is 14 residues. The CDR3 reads CASSPGTAYNEQFF. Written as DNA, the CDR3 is TGTGCCAGCAGTCCCGGGACAGCTTACAATGAGCAGTTCTTC.

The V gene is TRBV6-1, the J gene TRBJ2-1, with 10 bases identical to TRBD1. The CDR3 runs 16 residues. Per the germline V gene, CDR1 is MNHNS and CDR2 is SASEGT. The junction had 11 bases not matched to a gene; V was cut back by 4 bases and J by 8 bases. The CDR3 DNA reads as TGTGCCAGCAGTGGAGACCCGGGACAGGGGAGCGATGAGCAGTTCTTC. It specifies CASSGDPGQGSDEQFF.

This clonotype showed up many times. The CDR3 DNA reads TGTGCCAGCAGTTCTTATAGCGGGGGCTTAGATACGCAGTATTTT. It is translated as CASSSYSGGLDTQYF. The chain recombines TRBV12-3 or TRBV12-4 with TRBJ2-3, with 9 bases matching TRBD2. CDR3 length: 15 residues. V shed 4 bases and J 5 bases; nucleotides not matched to a gene: 7.

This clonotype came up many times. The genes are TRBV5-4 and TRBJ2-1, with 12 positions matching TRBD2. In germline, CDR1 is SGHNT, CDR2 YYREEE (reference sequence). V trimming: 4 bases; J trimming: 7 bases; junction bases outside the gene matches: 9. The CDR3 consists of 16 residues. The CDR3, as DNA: TGTGCCAGCAGCGCGCTAGCGGGGGGGCTGGGAAATGAGCAGTTCTTC. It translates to CASSALAGGLGNEQFF. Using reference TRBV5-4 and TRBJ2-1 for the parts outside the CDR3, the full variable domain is ETGVTQSPTHLIKTRGQQVTLRCSSQSGHNTVSWYQQALGQGPQFIFQYYREEENGRGNFPPRFSGLQFPNYSSELNVNALELDDSALYLCASSALAGGLGNEQFFGPGTRLTVL.

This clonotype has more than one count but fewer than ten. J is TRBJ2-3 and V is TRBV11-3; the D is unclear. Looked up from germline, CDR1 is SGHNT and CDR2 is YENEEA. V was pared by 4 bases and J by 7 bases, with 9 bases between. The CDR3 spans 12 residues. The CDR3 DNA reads TGTGCCAGCAGCTCCCCAAGGAATACGCAGTATTTT. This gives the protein CASSSPRNTQYF.

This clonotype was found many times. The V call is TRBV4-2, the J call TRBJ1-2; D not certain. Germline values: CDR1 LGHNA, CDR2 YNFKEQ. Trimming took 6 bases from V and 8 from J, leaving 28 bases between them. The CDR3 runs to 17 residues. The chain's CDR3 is CASSPETVYDWTYGYTF. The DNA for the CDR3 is TGTGCCAGCAGTCCGGAAACAGTATATGATTGGACTTACGGCTACACCTTC.

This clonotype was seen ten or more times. The CDR3 reads CASSLGGPRRTEAFF. The DNA for the CDR3 is TGTGCCAGCAGTTTAGGGGGCCCCCGGAGGACTGAAGCTTTCTTT. The J gene is TRBJ1-1, the V gene TRBV27; TRBD1 might be the D (6 bases). Germline assignment: CDR1 MNHEY and CDR2 SMNVEV (reference sequence). The V gene lost 2 bases and the J gene lost 5 bases, with 15 bases spanning the gap. CDR3 size: 15 residues.

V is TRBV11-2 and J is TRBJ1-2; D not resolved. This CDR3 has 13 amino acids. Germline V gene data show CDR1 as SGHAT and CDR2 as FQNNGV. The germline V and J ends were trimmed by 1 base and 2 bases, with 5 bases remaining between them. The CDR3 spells CASSLGGNYGYTF. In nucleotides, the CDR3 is TGTGCCAGCAGCTTAGGGGGAAACTATGGCTACACCTTC.